The 10 T cell receptor beta chains listed next were all sequenced from one sample in a study of T cell responses to AZD1222 COVID-19 vaccine. Clones were read by immunoSEQ multiplex PCR, and TCRdb kept only the in-frame ones, dropping some. The data show about 130,000 clones, about nine tenths seen once. The input for sequencing was peripheral blood, taken on day 0 of MenACWY control vaccination. The receptors were sampled from an adult in good health.

The rearrangement links TRBV15 to TRBJ2-7; D call uncertain. Trimming removed 0 bases at V and 3 bases at J, with 15 bases between. CDR1 and CDR2 (germline): LNHNV, YYDKDF (reference sequence). CDR3 size: 16 residues. The CDR3 DNA reads TGTGCCACCAGCAGAGATCAAGTTAGGGCTGGCTACGAGCAGTACTTC. Translating gives CATSRDQVRAGYEQYF.

This clone has only one observation. V usage is TRBV5-1 and J usage is TRBJ2-7; 9 positions agree with TRBD1. Germline values: CDR1 SGHRS, CDR2 YFSETQ. The length of the CDR3 is 14 residues. V lost 8 bases, J lost 4 bases, and 10 bases stayed unmatched. The CDR3 DNA is TGCGCCAGTACCTCCGGGACAGGGTTTTACGAGCAGTACTTC. This codes for CASTSGTGFYEQYF.

The chain has TRBV9 and TRBJ1-6, with D hard to call. CDR3 size: 16 residues. V was clipped by 3 bases and J by 0 bases, with 10 bases between them. In germline, CDR1 is SGDLS, CDR2 YYNGEE. CDR3 DNA sequence: TGTGCCAGCAGCGAGAATCCCAGCTCCTATAATTCACCCCTCCACTTT. Amino acids: CASSENPSSYNSPLHF.

V is TRBV30 and J is TRBJ1-2; 7 bases agree with TRBD1. With 1 base clipped from V and 4 bases from J, the junction kept 3 bases outside the gene matches. The CDR3 runs 13 residues. The germline CDR1 and CDR2 sequences are GTSNPN and SVGIG (reference sequence). DNA of the CDR3: TGTGCCTGGAGTGGAGGGACAGTCTATGGCTACACCTTC. It encodes CAWSGGTVYGYTF.

The chain combines TRBV3-1 (or the pseudogene TRBV3-2) with TRBJ2-1; no clear D gene. The germline V gene has CDR1 LGHDT and CDR2 YNNKEL (reference sequence). Trimming removed 4 bases at V and 8 bases at J, with 12 bases between. CDR3 length equals 13 residues. CDR3 sequence reads: CASSPPFVDEQFF. The CDR3 bases are TGTGCCAGCAGCCCACCATTTGTGGATGAGCAGTTCTTC.

The V gene is TRBV6-5, the J gene TRBJ1-2; a possible D gene is TRBD1 (5 bases). The CDR3 runs 15 residues. V was shortened by 1 base and J by 3 bases, with 12 bases between the two germline ends. Germline CDR1 reads MNHEY; CDR2 reads SVGAGI. The CDR3 DNA is TGTGCCAGCAGTTACTTGGCAGGGAGTCACTATGGCTACACCTTC. This translates into CASSYLAGSHYGYTF.

This clone appeared once. The chain recombines TRBV4-1 with TRBJ2-5, with 8 bases identical to TRBD1. Trimming cost V 4 bases and J 1 base; bases outside gene matches: 2. CDR3 length equals 14 residues. The germline V gene has CDR1 MGHRA and CDR2 YSYEKL. DNA of the CDR3: TGCGCCAGCAGCCCCGACAGGGGCCAAGAGACCCAGTACTTC. This encodes CASSPDRGQETQYF.

The rearrangement joins TRBV19 to TRBJ1-5, with no clear D. CDR3 length: 19 residues. V lost 4 bases and J lost 0, with 22 bases in between. CDR1 and CDR2 (germline): LNHDA, SQIVND (reference sequence). The CDR3 protein is CASSRDALPAFYSNQPQHF. The CDR3, as DNA: TGTGCCAGTAGTAGGGATGCGCTACCTGCCTTTTATAGCAATCAGCCCCAGCATTTT.

This sequence joins TRBV28 and TRBJ1-5; 9 bases agree with TRBD1. V dropped 8 bases and J dropped 3; count of bases not matched to a gene: 11. Germline lookup yields CDR1 MDHEN and CDR2 SYDVKM. The CDR3 has 16 amino acids. CDR3 DNA sequence: TGTGCCAGCGCATCCCCCGGGACAGGGAACAATCAGCCCCAGCATTTT. The encoded protein is CASASPGTGNNQPQHF. Variable domain in full (rest from reference TRBV28 and TRBJ1-5): DVKVTQSSRYLVKRTGEKVFLECVQDMDHENMFWYRQDPGLGLRLIYFSYDVKMKEKGDIPEGYSVSREKKERFSLILESASTNQTSMYLCASASPGTGNNQPQHFGDGTRLSIL.

The chain recombines TRBV2 with TRBJ1-4, with D possibly being TRBD1 (6 bases). This CDR3 spans 14 amino acids. Germline V lookup: CDR1 SNHLY, CDR2 FYNNEI. Trimming removed 10 bases from V and 4 bases from J, with 16 bases in between. This CDR3 is CATILGRGNEKLFF. CDR3 nucleotides: TGTGCCACCATTCTGGGCAGGGGTAATGAAAAACTGTTTTTT. Combining the CDR3 with reference TRBV2 and TRBJ1-4 gives the whole variable domain EPEVTQTPSHQVTQMGQEVILRCVPISNHLYFYWYRQILGQKVEFLVSFYNNEISEKSEIFDDQFSVERPDGSNFTLKIRSTKLEDSAMYFCATILGRGNEKLFFGSGTQLSVL.